These 21 T cell receptor beta chains share one sample of origin, sequenced in a study of PD-1 blockade in classical Hodgkin lymphoma (dated by TCRdb to the early 2020s). This specimen's time point label, per the study, means: cycle 4 day 1 (C4D1), after six to seven weeks of nivolumab. Every trial patient had relapsed after autologous stem cell transplantation, and cohorts A, B and C differed in prior brentuximab vedotin exposure. Using a Miltenyi CD8+ T cell isolation kit, CD8+ T cells were purified from thawed PBMCs through magnetic negative selection. Library prep was done by the immunoSEQ multiplex PCR assay. TCRdb carries this immuneACCESS record with in-frame sequences only. Its versions omit some clonotypes, under half of them owing to an unresolved V gene in the studies checked, with the rest unexplained. This sample has 1,100 to 1,500 clones in its table, and around 77% of those were observed once. The top ten clones comprise 30% to 40% of the sample.

The sequencing used CD8+ T cells from blood, collected before the fourth cycle of nivolumab. The receptors come from a human donor with classical Hodgkin lymphoma. The donor label of this sample is uncertain.

The chain carries TRBV5-3 and TRBJ1-5, with a weak D call TRBD1 (6 bases). TRBV5-3 qualifies as an ORF whose function is uncertain. CDR3 length equals 13 residues. Trimming left V 8 bases short and J 3 bases short, with 12 bases between. CDR3 DNA: TGTGCCAGCAGCCGACAGGACAATCAGCCCCAGCATTTT. This codes for CASSRQDNQPQHF.

CDR3 DNA: TGTGCCAGTACTCAGAGGGGGGTCTGGGGCGATACGCAGTATTTT. Protein sequence: CASTQRGVWGDTQYF. The chain recombines TRBV19 with TRBJ2-3, with D tentatively TRBD1 or TRBD2 (6 bases each). The V end was cut by 7 bases, the J end by 6 bases, with 20 bases between. The CDR3 sequence is 15 residues long. The germline gives CDR1 LNHDA, CDR2 SQIVND (reference sequence).

The chain joins TRBV11-2 to TRBJ2-5, with 9 bases identical to TRBD1. The J call may be mistaken, given a closer DNA end match to TRBJ2-7. The germline gives CDR1 SGHAT, CDR2 FQNNGV. This CDR3 region has 14 residues. The CDR3 nucleotides are TGTGCCAGCAGACCCCCGGGACAGGGTTACGAGCAGTACTTC. Protein product: CASRPPGQGYEQYF.

V and J are TRBV7-9 and TRBJ2-1; weak D call: TRBD2 (6 bases). Germline CDR1 reads SEHNR; CDR2 reads FQNEAQ (reference sequence). Trimming left V 4 bases short and J 0 bases short, with 10 bases between. CDR3 length equals 15 residues. CDR3 in DNA: TGTGCCAGCAGCTGGGGGGACCCCTCCTACAATGAGCAGTTCTTC. This translates into CASSWGDPSYNEQFF. The full variable domain, with the rest looked up from reference TRBV7-9 and TRBJ2-1, is DTGVSQNPRHKITKRGQNVTFRCDPISEHNRLYWYRQTLGQGPEFLTYFQNEAQLEKSRLLSDRFSAERPKGSFSTLEIQRTEQGDSAMYLCASSWGDPSYNEQFFGPGTRLTVL.

V gene TRBV4-1 combines with J gene TRBJ2-7; 8 positions agree with TRBD1. This CDR3 is 14 amino acids long. With V trimmed by 5 bases and J by 4 bases, 7 bases remained unmatched. The germline V gene encodes CDR1 MGHRA and CDR2 YSYEKL. The CDR3 region has the DNA TGCGCCAGCAGCACCAGGGGGCTAGGGTACGAGCAGTACTTC. Translated: CASSTRGLGYEQYF.

By its share, this clone is large. This chain uses TRBV7-6 with TRBJ2-7, with unresolved D. The CDR3 runs 13 residues. Trimming removed 2 bases from V and 4 bases from J, with 9 bases in between. Per germline, CDR1 SGHVS and CDR2 FNYEAQ. CDR3 sequence: CASSLMEGYEQYF. CDR3 DNA: TGTGCCAGCAGCTTAATGGAAGGTTACGAGCAGTACTTC.

This sequence joins TRBV19 and TRBJ2-7; tentatively, D is TRBD2 (6 bases). V lost 1 base, J lost 2 bases, and 6 bases lay in between. The CDR3 extends over 13 amino acids. Germline assignment: CDR1 LNHDA and CDR2 SQIVND (reference sequence). The CDR3 sequence is CASSIGLAYEQYF. The CDR3 DNA is TGTGCCAGTAGTATAGGACTAGCCTACGAGCAGTACTTC. Looking up the rest from reference TRBV19 and TRBJ2-7 gives the full variable domain: DGGITQSPKYLFRKEGQNVTLSCEQNLNHDAMYWYRQDPGQGLRLIYYSQIVNDFQKGDIAEGYSVSREKKESFPLTVTSAQKNPTAFYLCASSIGLAYEQYFGPGTRLTVT.

J is TRBJ2-7 and V is TRBV5-1; 9 positions agree with TRBD1. The germline gives CDR1 SGHRS, CDR2 YFSETQ. The CDR3 length is 14 residues. V gave up 7 bases and J gave up 3 bases; unmatched junction bases: 8. The CDR3 coding sequence is TGCGCCAGCGGTTTGGACAGGGGATACTACGAGCAGTACTTC. Its protein is CASGLDRGYYEQYF.

The V call is TRBV5-4, the J call TRBJ2-7; 8 bases line up with TRBD1. The CDR3 runs to 12 residues. Germline V lookup: CDR1 SGHNT, CDR2 YYREEE (reference sequence). J gave up 8 bases and V 4 bases, and 5 bases lay outside the gene matches. CDR3 nucleotides: TGTGCCAGCAGCCTGGACAGGGACCAGCAGTACTTC. This encodes CASSLDRDQQYF.

This chain connects TRBV11-1 to TRBJ2-7; 10 nucleotides match TRBD1. This CDR3 has 15 residues. After removal of 0 bases from V and 5 bases from J, the junction contained 4 bases not matched to a gene. Per germline, CDR1 SGHAT and CDR2 FQDESV (reference sequence). The CDR3 region is CASSLAGDRGDEQYF. The CDR3 DNA reads as TGTGCCAGCAGCTTAGCCGGGGACAGGGGAGACGAGCAGTACTTC.

V and J are TRBV19 and TRBJ1-2; a possible D gene is TRBD1 (6 bases). Germline CDR1 and CDR2: LNHDA and SQIVND (reference sequence). V was pared by 3 bases and J by 4 bases, with 18 bases between. This CDR3 contains 16 residues. CDR3 in amino acids: CASSIASGDRGYGYTF. The CDR3 DNA reads as TGTGCCAGTAGTATCGCATCAGGGGATCGGGGCTATGGCTACACCTTC.

A few counts support this clone. The CDR3 protein is CASSLTGRRHSPLHF. The CDR3 DNA reads as TGCGCCAGCAGCTTGACAGGGAGGCGGCATTCACCCCTCCACTTT. V and J are TRBV5-1 and TRBJ1-6; maybe TRBD1 (6 bases). CDR1 is SGHRS, CDR2 YFSETQ, per germline. With 1 base removed from V and 8 bases from J, the gap between germline ends came to 13 bases. CDR3 size: 15 residues. The variable domain in full, with the rest retrieved from reference TRBV5-1 and TRBJ1-6, is KAGVTQTPRYLIKTRGQQVTLSCSPISGHRSVSWYQQTPGQGLQFLFEYFSETQRNKGNFPGRFSGRQFSNSRSEMNVSTLELGDSALYLCASSLTGRRHSPLHFGNGTRLTVT.

V gene TRBV27 combines with J gene TRBJ1-2; 8 bases are a match to TRBD1. Germline loops: CDR1 MNHEY, CDR2 SMNVEV (reference sequence). V lost 6 bases to trimming and J lost 4 bases; unmatched junction nucleotides: 10. The CDR3 is made up of 15 amino acids. CDR3 DNA sequence: TGTGCCAGCAGACGAACCGCCGGGACAGGCTATGGCTACACCTTC. This translates into CASRRTAGTGYGYTF.

The chain uses TRBV19 and TRBJ1-3; D not resolved. Looked up from germline, CDR1 is LNHDA and CDR2 is SQIVND (reference sequence). The CDR3 runs to 14 residues. Between the trimmed V and J ends, which lost 5 bases and 0 bases, there was a span of 8 bases. The CDR3 loop reads CASSPGTSGNTIYF. The CDR3, as DNA: TGTGCCAGTAGTCCAGGTACCTCTGGAAACACCATATATTTT.

The rearrangement links TRBV11-2 to TRBJ2-5, with TRBD2 matching over 7 bases. This CDR3 is 15 amino acids long. Germline CDR1 reads SGHAT; CDR2 reads FQNNGV. V lost 3 bases, J lost 6 bases, and 10 bases stayed unmatched. The CDR3 DNA sequence: TGTGCCAGCAGCTTCACACCCGGGGGGAGGAAGACCCAGTACTTC. Residues: CASSFTPGGRKTQYF.

In its sample, this clone was seen once. This sequence joins TRBV7-9 and TRBJ1-5, with 8 bases identical to TRBD1. The CDR3 has 15 residues. Germline CDR1 SEHNR, CDR2 FQNEAQ (reference sequence). After removal of 5 bases from V and 6 bases from J, the junction contained 9 bases not matched to a gene. Here the CDR3 reads CASSPIGQGRQPQHF. CDR3 DNA: TGTGCCAGCAGCCCTATCGGACAGGGACGTCAGCCCCAGCATTTT.

The chain combines TRBV5-5 with TRBJ1-2, with D tentatively TRBD1 (5 bases). Trimming left V 0 bases short and J 8 bases short, with 17 bases between. The CDR3 runs to 15 residues. CDR1 and CDR2 from the germline V gene are SGHKS and YYEKEE (reference sequence). The CDR3, as DNA: TGTGCCAGCAGCTTGGTAGGGACGCTGGGAGGCGGCTACACCTTC. Protein: CASSLVGTLGGGYTF.

V usage is TRBV9 and J usage is TRBJ2-3; 10 nucleotides align to TRBD2. Germline V gene lookup returns CDR1 SGDLS and CDR2 YYNGEE. The CDR3 has 17 residues. V shed 0 bases, J shed 4 bases, and the junction held 8 bases outside the gene matches. The CDR3, as DNA: TGTGCCAGCAGCGTAGCTCCCCTAGCGGGAGAGGCAGATACGCAGTATTTT. Protein sequence: CASSVAPLAGEADTQYF.

V gene TRBV7-3 combines with J gene TRBJ2-5; the D gene is possibly TRBD1 (6 bases). Germline lookup yields CDR1 SGHTA and CDR2 FQGTGA. The CDR3 runs 14 residues. Trimming removed 2 bases from V and 4 bases from J, with 11 bases in between. CDR3 coding DNA: TGTGCCAGCAGCTTACAGGGGAACGGAGAGACCCAGTACTTC. Translated: CASSLQGNGETQYF.

J is TRBJ2-1 and V is TRBV27; possibly TRBD1 or TRBD2 for D (7 bases each). Trimming removed 8 bases at V and 3 bases at J, with 20 bases between. Germline V gives CDR1 MNHEY, CDR2 SMNVEV (reference sequence). The CDR3 has 16 residues. As DNA, the CDR3 is TGTGCCAGCCTCGGCAGGGGGGGAGCCGTCTACAATGAGCAGTTCTTC. The encoded protein is CASLGRGGAVYNEQFF.

J is TRBJ2-6 and V is TRBV6-1; D remains unclear. V lost 0 bases and J 1 base, leaving 4 bases between the germline ends. CDR1 MNHNS and CDR2 SASEGT come from the germline V gene. This CDR3 comprises 15 residues. CDR3 sequence (DNA): TGTGCCAGCAGTGAAGCGCAGTCTGGGGCCAACGTCCTGACTTTC. This translates into CASSEAQSGANVLTF.